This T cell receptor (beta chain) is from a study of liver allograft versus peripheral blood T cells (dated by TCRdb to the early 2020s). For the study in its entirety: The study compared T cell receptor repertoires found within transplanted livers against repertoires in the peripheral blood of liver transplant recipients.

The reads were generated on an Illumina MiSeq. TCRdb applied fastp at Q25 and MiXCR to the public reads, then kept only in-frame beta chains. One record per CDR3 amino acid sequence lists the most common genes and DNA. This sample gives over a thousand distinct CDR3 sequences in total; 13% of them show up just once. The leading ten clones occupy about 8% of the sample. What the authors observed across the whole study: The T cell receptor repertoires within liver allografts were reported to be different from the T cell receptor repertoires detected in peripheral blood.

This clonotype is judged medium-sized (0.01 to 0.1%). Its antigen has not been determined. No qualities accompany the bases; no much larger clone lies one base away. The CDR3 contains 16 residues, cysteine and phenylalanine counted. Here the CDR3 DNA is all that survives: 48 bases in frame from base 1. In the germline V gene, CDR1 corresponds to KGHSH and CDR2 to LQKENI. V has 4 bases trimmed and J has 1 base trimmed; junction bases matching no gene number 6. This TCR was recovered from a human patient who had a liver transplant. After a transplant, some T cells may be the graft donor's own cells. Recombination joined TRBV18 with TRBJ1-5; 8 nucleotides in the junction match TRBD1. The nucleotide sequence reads TGTGCCAGCTCACAGCAACAGGGGGGGAGCAATCAGCCCCAGCATTTT. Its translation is CASSQQQGGSNQPQHF.